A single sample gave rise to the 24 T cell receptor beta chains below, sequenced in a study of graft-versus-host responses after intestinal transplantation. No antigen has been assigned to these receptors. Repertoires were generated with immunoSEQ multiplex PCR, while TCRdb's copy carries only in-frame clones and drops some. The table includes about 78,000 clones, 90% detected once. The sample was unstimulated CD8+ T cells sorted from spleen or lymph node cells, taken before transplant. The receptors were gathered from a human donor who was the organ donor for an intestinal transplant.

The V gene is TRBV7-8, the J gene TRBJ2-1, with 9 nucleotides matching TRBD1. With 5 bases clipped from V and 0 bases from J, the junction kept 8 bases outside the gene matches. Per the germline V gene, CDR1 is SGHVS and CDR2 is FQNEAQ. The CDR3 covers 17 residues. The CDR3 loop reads CASSAPGTGSSYNEQFF. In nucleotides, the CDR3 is TGTGCCAGCAGCGCCCCTGGGACAGGGAGCTCCTACAATGAGCAGTTCTTC. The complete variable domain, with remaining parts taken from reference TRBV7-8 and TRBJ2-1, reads GAGVSQSPRYKVAKRGQDVALRCDPISGHVSLFWYQQALGQGPEFLTYFQNEAQLDKSGLPSDRFFAERPEGSVSTLKIQRTQQEDSAVYLCASSAPGTGSSYNEQFFGPGTRLTVL.

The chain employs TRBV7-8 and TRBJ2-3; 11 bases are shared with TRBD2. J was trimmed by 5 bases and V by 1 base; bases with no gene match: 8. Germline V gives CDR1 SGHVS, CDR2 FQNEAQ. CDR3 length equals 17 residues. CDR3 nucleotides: TGTGCCAGCAGCTTAGGACCGTCAACTAGCGGGGGAGATACGCAGTATTTT. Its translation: CASSLGPSTSGGDTQYF.

In nucleotides, the CDR3 is TGTGCCAGCAGCTTAGTTCCGGCTAGCGGGGGGACAAGCACAGATACGCAGTATTTT. Residues: CASSLVPASGGTSTDTQYF. This chain joins TRBV11-2 and TRBJ2-3; the match to TRBD2 covers 11 bases. The CDR3 consists of 19 residues. Trimming took 1 base from V and 0 from J; bases not matched to a gene: 9. Germline V gene lookup returns CDR1 SGHAT and CDR2 FQNNGV. Looking up the rest from reference TRBV11-2 and TRBJ2-3 gives the full variable domain: EAGVAQSPRYKIIEKRQSVAFWCNPISGHATLYWYQQILGQGPKLLIQFQNNGVVDDSQLPKDRFSAERLKGVDSTLKIQPAKLEDSAVYLCASSLVPASGGTSTDTQYFGPGTRLTVL.

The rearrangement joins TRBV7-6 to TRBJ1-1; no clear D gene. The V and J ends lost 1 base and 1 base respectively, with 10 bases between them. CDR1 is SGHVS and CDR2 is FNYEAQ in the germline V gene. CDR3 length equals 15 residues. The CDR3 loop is CASSLVGRWNTEAFF. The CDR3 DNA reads TGTGCCAGCAGCTTAGTCGGGAGATGGAACACTGAAGCTTTCTTT.

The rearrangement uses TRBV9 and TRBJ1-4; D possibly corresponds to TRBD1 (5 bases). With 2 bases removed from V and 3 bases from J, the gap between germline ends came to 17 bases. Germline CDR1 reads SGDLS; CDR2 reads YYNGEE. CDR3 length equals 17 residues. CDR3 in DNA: TGTGCCAGCAGCGTGACGCCCACGGGGGTTTCTAATGAAAAACTGTTTTTT. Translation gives CASSVTPTGVSNEKLFF.

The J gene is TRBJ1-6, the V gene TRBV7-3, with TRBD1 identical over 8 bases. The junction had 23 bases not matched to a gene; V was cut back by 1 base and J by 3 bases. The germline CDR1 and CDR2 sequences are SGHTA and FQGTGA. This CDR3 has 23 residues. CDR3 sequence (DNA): TGTGCCAGCAGCTTAAAGGGAGAGAACCAGGGGCTGATGACAGGGGACTATAATTCACCCCTCCACTTT. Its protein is CASSLKGENQGLMTGDYNSPLHF. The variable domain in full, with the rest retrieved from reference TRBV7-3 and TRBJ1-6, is GAGVSQTPSNKVTEKGKYVELRCDPISGHTALYWYRQSLGQGPEFLIYFQGTGAADDSGLPNDRFFAVRPEGSVSTLKIQRTERGDSAVYLCASSLKGENQGLMTGDYNSPLHFGNGTRLTVT.

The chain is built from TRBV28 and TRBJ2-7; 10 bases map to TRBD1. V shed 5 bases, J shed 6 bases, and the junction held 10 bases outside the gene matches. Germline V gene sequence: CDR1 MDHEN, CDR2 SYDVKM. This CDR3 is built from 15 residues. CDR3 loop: CASSPTGTGEVEQYV. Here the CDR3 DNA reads TGTGCCAGCAGTCCAACTGGGACAGGGGAAGTCGAGCAGTACGTC.

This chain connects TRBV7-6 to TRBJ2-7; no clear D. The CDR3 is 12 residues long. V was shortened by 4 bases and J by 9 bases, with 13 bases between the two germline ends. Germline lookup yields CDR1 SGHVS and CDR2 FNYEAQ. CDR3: CASSSGWAVQYV. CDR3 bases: TGTGCCAGCAGCTCAGGTTGGGCCGTGCAGTACGTC.

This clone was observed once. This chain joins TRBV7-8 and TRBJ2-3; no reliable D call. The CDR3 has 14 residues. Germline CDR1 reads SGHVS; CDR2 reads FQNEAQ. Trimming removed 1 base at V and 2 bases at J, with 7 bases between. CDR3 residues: CASSLVAHTDTQYF. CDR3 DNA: TGTGCCAGCAGCTTAGTAGCCCACACAGATACGCAGTATTTT.

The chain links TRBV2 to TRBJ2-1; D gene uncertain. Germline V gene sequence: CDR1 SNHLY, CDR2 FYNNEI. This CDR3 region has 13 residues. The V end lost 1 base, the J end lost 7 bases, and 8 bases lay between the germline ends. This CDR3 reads CASSEVNRNEQFF. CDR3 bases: TGTGCCAGCAGTGAAGTTAACAGAAATGAGCAGTTCTTC.

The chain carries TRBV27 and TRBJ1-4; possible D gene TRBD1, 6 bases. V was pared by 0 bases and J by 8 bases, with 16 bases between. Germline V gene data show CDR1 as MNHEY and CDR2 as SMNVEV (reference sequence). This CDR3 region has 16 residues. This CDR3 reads CASSLSIRGTGEKLFF. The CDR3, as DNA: TGTGCCAGCAGTTTATCGATCAGGGGTACGGGCGAAAAACTGTTTTTT.

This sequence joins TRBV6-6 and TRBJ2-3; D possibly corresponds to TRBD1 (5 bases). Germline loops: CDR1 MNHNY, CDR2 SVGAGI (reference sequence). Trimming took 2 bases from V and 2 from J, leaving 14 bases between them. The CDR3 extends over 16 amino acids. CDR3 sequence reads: CASSYQQVHSTDTQYF. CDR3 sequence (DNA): TGTGCCAGCAGTTACCAACAGGTCCACTCCACAGATACGCAGTATTTT.

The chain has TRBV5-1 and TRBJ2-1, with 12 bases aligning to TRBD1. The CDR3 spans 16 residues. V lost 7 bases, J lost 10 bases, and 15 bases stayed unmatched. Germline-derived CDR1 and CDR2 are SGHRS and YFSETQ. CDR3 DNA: TGCGCCAGCCTCCCAAACCGGGACAGGGGGCCTATAGAGCAGTTCTTC. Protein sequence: CASLPNRDRGPIEQFF. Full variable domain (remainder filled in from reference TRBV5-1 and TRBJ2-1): KAGVTQTPRYLIKTRGQQVTLSCSPISGHRSVSWYQQTPGQGLQFLFEYFSETQRNKGNFPGRFSGRQFSNSRSEMNVSTLELGDSALYLCASLPNRDRGPIEQFFGPGTRLTVL.

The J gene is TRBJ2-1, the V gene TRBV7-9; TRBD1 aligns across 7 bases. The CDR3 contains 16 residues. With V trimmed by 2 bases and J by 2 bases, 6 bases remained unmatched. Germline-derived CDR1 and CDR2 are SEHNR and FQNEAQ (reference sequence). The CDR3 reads CASSLLGQVPYNEQFF. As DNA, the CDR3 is TGTGCCAGCAGCTTATTAGGACAGGTGCCCTACAATGAGCAGTTCTTC. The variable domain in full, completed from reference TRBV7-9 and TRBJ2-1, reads DTGVSQNPRHKITKRGQNVTFRCDPISEHNRLYWYRQTLGQGPEFLTYFQNEAQLEKSRLLSDRFSAERPKGSFSTLEIQRTEQGDSAMYLCASSLLGQVPYNEQFFGPGTRLTVL.

This CDR3 reads CASSLAGGITEAFF. CDR3 nucleotide sequence: TGTGCCAGCAGCTTAGCCGGGGGGATCACTGAAGCTTTCTTT. The genes are TRBV11-2 and TRBJ1-1, with D maybe TRBD1 (5 bases). The germline gives CDR1 SGHAT, CDR2 FQNNGV. V shed 1 base and J shed 4 bases, with 10 bases lying between them. This CDR3 has 14 residues.

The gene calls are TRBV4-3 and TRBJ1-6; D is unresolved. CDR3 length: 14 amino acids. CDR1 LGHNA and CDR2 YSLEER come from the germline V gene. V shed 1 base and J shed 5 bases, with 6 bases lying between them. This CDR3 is CASSQARNNSPLHF. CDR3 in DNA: TGCGCCAGCAGCCAAGCGCGAAATAATTCACCCCTCCACTTT.

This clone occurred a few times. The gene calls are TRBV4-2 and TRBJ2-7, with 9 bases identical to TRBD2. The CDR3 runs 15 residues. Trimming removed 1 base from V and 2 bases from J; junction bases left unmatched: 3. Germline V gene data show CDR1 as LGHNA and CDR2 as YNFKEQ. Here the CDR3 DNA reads TGTGCCAGCAGCCAAGGCGGGGGGGGGACCTACGAGCAGTACGTC. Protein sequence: CASSQGGGGTYEQYV.

CDR3 DNA: TGTGCCAGCGGGAGGCACAATGAGCAGTTCTTC. This translates into CASGRHNEQFF. This chain connects TRBV2 to TRBJ2-1, with D maybe TRBD2 (6 bases). In germline, CDR1 is SNHLY, CDR2 FYNNEI. The CDR3 runs 11 residues. V was trimmed by 8 bases and J by 5 bases, leaving 7 bases between them.

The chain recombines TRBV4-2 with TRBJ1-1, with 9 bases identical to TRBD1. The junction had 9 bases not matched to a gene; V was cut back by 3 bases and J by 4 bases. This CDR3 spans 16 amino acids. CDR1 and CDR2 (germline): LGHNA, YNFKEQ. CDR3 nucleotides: TGTGCCAGCAGCCAGTCCCCGGGACAGGGAGGCACTGAAGCTTTCTTT. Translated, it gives CASSQSPGQGGTEAFF.

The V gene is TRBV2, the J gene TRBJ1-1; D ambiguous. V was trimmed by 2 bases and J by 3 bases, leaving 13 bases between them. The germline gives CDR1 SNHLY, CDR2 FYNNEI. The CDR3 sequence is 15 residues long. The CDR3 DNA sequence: TGTGCCAGCAGTGAACCGGGCAGCGGACACACTGAAGCTTTCTTT. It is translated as CASSEPGSGHTEAFF.

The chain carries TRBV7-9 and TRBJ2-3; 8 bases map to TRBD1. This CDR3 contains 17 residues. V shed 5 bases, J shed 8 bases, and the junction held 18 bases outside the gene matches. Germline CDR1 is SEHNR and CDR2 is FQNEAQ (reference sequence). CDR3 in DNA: TGTGCCAGCAGCCCGAGTCAGACAGGGGCCTTGGGGGGTACGCAGTATTTT. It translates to CASSPSQTGALGGTQYF.

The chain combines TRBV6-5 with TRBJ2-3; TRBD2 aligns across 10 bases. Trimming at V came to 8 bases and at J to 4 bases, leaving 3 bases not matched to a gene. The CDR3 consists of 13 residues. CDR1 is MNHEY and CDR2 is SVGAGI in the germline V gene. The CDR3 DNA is TGTGCCAGCGCAGCGGGGGGGCCAGATACGCAGTATTTT. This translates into CASAAGGPDTQYF.

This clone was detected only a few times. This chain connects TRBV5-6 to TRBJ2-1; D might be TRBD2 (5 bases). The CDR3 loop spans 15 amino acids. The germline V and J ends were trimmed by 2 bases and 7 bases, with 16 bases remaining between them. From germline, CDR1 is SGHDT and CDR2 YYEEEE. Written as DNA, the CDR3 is TGTGCCAGCAGCTTCTTTGGGGAGCTAAGGAATGAGCAGTTCTTC. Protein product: CASSFFGELRNEQFF.

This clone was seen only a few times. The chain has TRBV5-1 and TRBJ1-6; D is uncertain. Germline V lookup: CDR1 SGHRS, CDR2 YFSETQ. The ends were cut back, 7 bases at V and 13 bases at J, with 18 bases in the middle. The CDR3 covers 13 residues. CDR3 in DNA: TGCGCCAGCCGCGCCGACTCCCAGTCCCCCCTCCACTTT. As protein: CASRADSQSPLHF.